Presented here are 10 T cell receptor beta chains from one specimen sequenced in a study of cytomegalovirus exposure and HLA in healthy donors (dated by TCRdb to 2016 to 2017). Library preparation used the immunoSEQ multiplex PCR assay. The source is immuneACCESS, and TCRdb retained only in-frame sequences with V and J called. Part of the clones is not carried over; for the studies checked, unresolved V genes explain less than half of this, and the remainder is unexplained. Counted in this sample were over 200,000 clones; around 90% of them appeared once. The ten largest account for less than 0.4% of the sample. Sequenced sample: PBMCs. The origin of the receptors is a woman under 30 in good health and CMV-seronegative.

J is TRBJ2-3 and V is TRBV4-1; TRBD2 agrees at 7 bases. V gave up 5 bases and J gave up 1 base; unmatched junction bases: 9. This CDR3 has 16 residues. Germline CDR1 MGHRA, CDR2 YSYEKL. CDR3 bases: TGCGCCAGCAGCATTCAACAACGGGGGGGCACAGATACGCAGTATTTT. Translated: CASSIQQRGGTDTQYF.

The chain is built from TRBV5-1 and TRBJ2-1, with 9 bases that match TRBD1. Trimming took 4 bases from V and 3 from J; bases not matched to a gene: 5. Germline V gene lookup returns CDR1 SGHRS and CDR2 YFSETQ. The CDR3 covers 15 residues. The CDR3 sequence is CASSLYRGRYNEQFF. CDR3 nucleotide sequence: TGCGCCAGCAGCCTCTACAGGGGGCGCTACAATGAGCAGTTCTTC.

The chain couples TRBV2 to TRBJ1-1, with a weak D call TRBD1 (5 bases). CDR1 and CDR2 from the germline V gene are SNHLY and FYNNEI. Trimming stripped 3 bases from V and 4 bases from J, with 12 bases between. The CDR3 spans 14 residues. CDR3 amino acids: CASSDRPGVTEAFF. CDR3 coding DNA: TGTGCCAGCAGTGATAGGCCGGGGGTCACTGAAGCTTTCTTT.

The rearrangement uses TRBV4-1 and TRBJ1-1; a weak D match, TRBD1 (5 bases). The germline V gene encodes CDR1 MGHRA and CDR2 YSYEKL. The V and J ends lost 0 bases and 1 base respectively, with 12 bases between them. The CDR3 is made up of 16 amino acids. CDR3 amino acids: CASSQDVRETNTEAFF. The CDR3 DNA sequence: TGCGCCAGCAGCCAAGATGTCAGGGAAACGAACACTGAAGCTTTCTTT.

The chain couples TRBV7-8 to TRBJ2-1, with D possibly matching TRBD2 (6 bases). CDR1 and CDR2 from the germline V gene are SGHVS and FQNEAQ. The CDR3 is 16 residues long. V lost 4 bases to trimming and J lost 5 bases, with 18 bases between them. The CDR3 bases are TGTGCCAGCAGCTCTCGACTAGATGATGGTCACAATGAGCAGTTCTTC. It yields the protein CASSSRLDDGHNEQFF. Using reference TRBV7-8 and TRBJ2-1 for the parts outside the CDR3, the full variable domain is GAGVSQSPRYKVAKRGQDVALRCDPISGHVSLFWYQQALGQGPEFLTYFQNEAQLDKSGLPSDRFFAERPEGSVSTLKIQRTQQEDSAVYLCASSSRLDDGHNEQFFGPGTRLTVL.

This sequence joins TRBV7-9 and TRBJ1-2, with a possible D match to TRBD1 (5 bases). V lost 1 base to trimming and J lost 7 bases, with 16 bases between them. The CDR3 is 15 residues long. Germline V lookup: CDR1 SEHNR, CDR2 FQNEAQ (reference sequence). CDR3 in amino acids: CASSLGVSGQAGYTF. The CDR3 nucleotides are TGTGCCAGCAGCTTAGGAGTTTCAGGGCAGGCTGGCTACACCTTC. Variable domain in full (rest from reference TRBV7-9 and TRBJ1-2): DTGVSQNPRHKITKRGQNVTFRCDPISEHNRLYWYRQTLGQGPEFLTYFQNEAQLEKSRLLSDRFSAERPKGSFSTLEIQRTEQGDSAMYLCASSLGVSGQAGYTFGSGTRLTVV.

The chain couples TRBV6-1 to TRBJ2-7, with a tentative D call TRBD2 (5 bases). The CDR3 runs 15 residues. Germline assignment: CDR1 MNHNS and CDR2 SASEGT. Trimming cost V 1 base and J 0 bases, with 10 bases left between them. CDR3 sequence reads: CASSEGSGSSYEQYV. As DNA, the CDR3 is TGTGCCAGCAGTGAAGGGTCGGGGAGCTCCTACGAGCAGTACGTC.

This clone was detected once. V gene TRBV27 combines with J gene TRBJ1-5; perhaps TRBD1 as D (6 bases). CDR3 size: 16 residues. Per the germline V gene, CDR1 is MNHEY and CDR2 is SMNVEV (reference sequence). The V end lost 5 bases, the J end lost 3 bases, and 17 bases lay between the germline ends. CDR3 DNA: TGTGCCAGCAGTCCAATAACAGGGTTTCTCAATCAGCCCCAGCATTTT. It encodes CASSPITGFLNQPQHF.

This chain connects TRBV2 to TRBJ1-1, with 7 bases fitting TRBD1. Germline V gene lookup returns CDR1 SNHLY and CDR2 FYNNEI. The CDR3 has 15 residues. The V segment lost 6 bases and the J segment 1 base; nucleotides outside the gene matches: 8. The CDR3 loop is CASRETGTENTEAFF. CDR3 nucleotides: TGTGCCAGCAGAGAGACAGGGACGGAGAACACTGAAGCTTTCTTT. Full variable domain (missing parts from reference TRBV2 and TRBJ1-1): EPEVTQTPSHQVTQMGQEVILRCVPISNHLYFYWYRQILGQKVEFLVSFYNNEISEKSEIFDDQFSVERPDGSNFTLKIRSTKLEDSAMYFCASRETGTENTEAFFGQGTRLTVV.

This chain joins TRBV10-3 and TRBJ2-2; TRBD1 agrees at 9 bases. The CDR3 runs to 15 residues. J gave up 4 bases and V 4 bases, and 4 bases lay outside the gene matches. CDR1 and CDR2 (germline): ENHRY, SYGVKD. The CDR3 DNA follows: TGTGCCATCAGTGGGGGACAGGGAGGCACCGGGGAGCTGTTTTTT. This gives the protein CAISGGQGGTGELFF.